This T cell receptor (beta chain) was documented in a study of blood T cell repertoires in COVID-19. Across the whole study: Samples taken during acute and convalescent COVID-19 were collected in the United States, Italy and Spain. Sources were T cells, B-cell-depleted T cells, or PBMCs; the material itself was cDNA or gDNA.

Per the authors' pipeline: Estimation of nucleated cell counts was performed using reference gene primer amplification. Sequencing was performed with immunoSEQ multiplex PCR; in TCRdb, only in-frame clones are kept and a portion is missing. V, J and clone size are taken as reported in that table, and D and trimming were inferred from the DNA itself. The sample consists of some 200,000 clones, around four fifths of them appearing once. The sequence was obtained from a woman aged 60-75 years who had recovered from COVID-19. The material sequenced was peripheral blood.

CDR3 DNA: TGTGCCTGGAGCATGAACACTGAAGCTTTCTTT. It encodes CAWSMNTEAFF. The chain carries TRBV30 and TRBJ1-1; D is unresolved. CDR1 GTSNPN and CDR2 SVGIG come from the germline V gene (reference sequence). Trimming shortened V by 3 bases and J by 0 bases, and 2 bases separated the two germline ends. CDR3 length: 11 amino acids.